Sequencing of this T cell receptor beta chain was carried out in a study of T-cell memory formation after mild COVID-19. In TCRdb, the 5' RACE reads were re-called with MiXCR into one record per CDR3 protein. The sample lists hundreds of thousands of distinct CDR3 sequences, around 28% occurring once. The ends were cut back, 6 bases at V and 4 bases at J, with 14 bases in the middle. Germline V gene lookup returns CDR1 SGHRS and CDR2 YFSETQ. The CDR3 sequence is 13 residues long. The rearrangement links TRBV5-1 to TRBJ2-7, with D hard to call. This TCR derives from an adult woman who had mild COVID-19 (a few samples of this study predate the infection). Cell type and time point are not known. Sequencing input: PBMCs or a T cell subset sorted from them (not recorded which). The CDR3 coding sequence is TGCGCCAGCACCATCGTCGGCTCATACGAGCAGTACTTC. Amino acid sequence: CASTIVGSYEQYF.